These 25 T cell receptor beta chains were sequenced from one sample in a study of cytomegalovirus exposure and HLA in healthy donors. With 60 Vbeta and 13 Jbeta primers, the PCR was carried out. Assay: immunoSEQ multiplex PCR; the TCRdb copy retains only in-frame clones and omits some. The repertoire shows under 200,000 clones; the top ten hold around 0.79%. Sequencing was carried out using PBMCs. These receptors all come from a young woman in good health and CMV-seropositive.

V gene TRBV6-5 combines with J gene TRBJ2-3; the D is unclear. This CDR3 is built from 13 residues. Looked up from germline, CDR1 is MNHEY and CDR2 is SVGAGI. CDR3 sequence (DNA): TGTGGAACCAAACGAGCTAGCACAGATACGCAGTATTTT. Its protein product is CGTKRASTDTQYF.

V gene TRBV7-3 combines with J gene TRBJ2-5; D is perhaps TRBD2 (6 bases). The CDR3 contains 13 residues. Germline-derived CDR1 and CDR2 are SGHTA and FQGTGA. Trimming took 3 bases from V and 1 from J, leaving 6 bases between them. The CDR3 loop is CASSLGLQETQYF. The CDR3 region has the DNA TGTGCCAGCAGCTTGGGACTCCAAGAGACCCAGTACTTC.

This chain links TRBV5-1 with TRBJ1-2, with D tentatively TRBD1 (5 bases). This CDR3 is 16 amino acids long. The V gene's germline CDR1 is SGHRS and CDR2 YFSETQ. V was cut by 3 bases and J by 2 bases, with 17 bases left in between. For the CDR3, the DNA is TGCGCCAGCAGCTCGATACCGGCAGGGCCGAACTATGGCTACACCTTC. Amino acids: CASSSIPAGPNYGYTF.

The gene calls are TRBV6-4 and TRBJ2-2; possible D gene TRBD2, 6 bases. The ends were cut back, 0 bases at V and 9 bases at J, with 11 bases in the middle. The CDR3 runs to 14 residues. Germline V lookup: CDR1 MRHNA, CDR2 SNTAGT. CDR3 loop: CASSDSGLERELFF. In DNA form, the CDR3 reads TGTGCCAGCAGTGACTCGGGACTGGAGAGGGAGCTGTTTTTT.

The CDR3 reads CASSSRSRAGGTDTQYF. CDR3 in DNA: TGTGCCAGCAGCTCTCGGTCCCGAGCGGGAGGCACAGATACGCAGTATTTT. This chain links TRBV11-2 with TRBJ2-3; 8 bases align to TRBD2. The CDR3 length is 17 residues. After removal of 4 bases from V and 1 base from J, the junction contained 10 bases not matched to a gene. The germline CDR1 and CDR2 sequences are SGHAT and FQNNGV.

This rearrangement joins TRBV2 to TRBJ1-2; D is unresolved. The CDR3 has 13 amino acids. Per the germline V gene, CDR1 is SNHLY and CDR2 is FYNNEI. V lost 3 bases, J lost 8 bases, and 13 bases lay in between. CDR3 DNA: TGTGCCAGCAGTGACCAGGCGTCACGGGGCTACACCTTC. Amino acids: CASSDQASRGYTF.

J is TRBJ1-5 and V is TRBV4-1, with D uncertain. The V end lost 4 bases, the J end lost 4 bases, and 8 bases lay between the germline ends. CDR1 is MGHRA and CDR2 is YSYEKL in the germline V gene. The CDR3 has 13 amino acids. The CDR3 here is CASSLLQNQPQHF. Here the CDR3 DNA reads TGCGCCAGCAGCCTATTACAAAATCAGCCCCAGCATTTT.

The rearrangement links TRBV10-3 to TRBJ1-2; tentative D call: TRBD1 (6 bases). The CDR3 runs 13 residues. Per the germline V gene, CDR1 is ENHRY and CDR2 is SYGVKD. Trimming pared 5 bases from V and 1 base from J, leaving 8 bases between. The CDR3: CAISTGFNYGYTF. The DNA of the CDR3 is TGTGCCATCAGTACAGGGTTTAACTATGGCTACACCTTC.

The chain joins TRBV4-2 to TRBJ2-1; 10 positions agree with TRBD2. CDR3 length equals 16 residues. Germline V gene lookup returns CDR1 LGHNA and CDR2 YNFKEQ. Trimming cost V 0 bases and J 2 bases; bases outside gene matches: 1. The CDR3 nucleotides are TGTGCCAGCAGCCAAGATGGGACTAGCGCCTACAATGAGCAGTTCTTC. Translated, it gives CASSQDGTSAYNEQFF.

The chain joins TRBV29-1 to TRBJ1-2; possibly TRBD1 for D (5 bases). CDR1 and CDR2 (germline): SQVTM, ANQGSEA. The germline V and J ends were trimmed by 3 bases and 6 bases, with 17 bases remaining between them. The CDR3 has 14 amino acids. CDR3 region: CSVDLGRGFDGYTF. In DNA form, the CDR3 reads TGCAGCGTTGATTTAGGGCGGGGGTTTGATGGCTACACCTTC.

The rearrangement uses TRBV9 and TRBJ2-1, with TRBD2 identical over 8 bases. The junction had 8 bases not matched to a gene; V was cut back by 2 bases and J by 7 bases. CDR1 SGDLS and CDR2 YYNGEE come from the germline V gene. The CDR3 extends over 15 amino acids. This chain's CDR3 is CASSVGGGLRNEQFF. In DNA form, the CDR3 reads TGTGCCAGCAGCGTCGGGGGGGGTTTAAGGAATGAGCAGTTCTTC. The whole variable domain, filled in from reference TRBV9 and TRBJ2-1, reads DSGVTQTPKHLITATGQRVTLRCSPRSGDLSVYWYQQSLDQGLQFLIQYYNGEERAKGNILERFSAQQFPDLHSELNLSSLELGDSALYFCASSVGGGLRNEQFFGPGTRLTVL.

The chain is built from TRBV30 and TRBJ1-3; TRBD1 is a possible D gene (6 bases). Trimming left V 1 base short and J 4 bases short, with 11 bases between. Germline lookup yields CDR1 GTSNPN and CDR2 SVGIG (reference sequence). The CDR3 is made up of 14 amino acids. The CDR3 DNA reads TGTGCCTGGAGTGGATGGGACACCGGAAACACCATATATTTT. Translation gives CAWSGWDTGNTIYF.

The gene calls are TRBV4-3 and TRBJ1-2; 8 nucleotides line up with TRBD1. The V segment lost 0 bases and the J segment 7 bases; nucleotides outside the gene matches: 10. This CDR3 has 16 amino acids. Germline values: CDR1 LGHNA, CDR2 YSLEER. The CDR3 DNA is TGCGCCAGCAGCCAAGATGGTCAGGGGGCGCTTAGTGGCTACACCTTC. It specifies CASSQDGQGALSGYTF.

The chain is built from TRBV4-3 and TRBJ2-7; 10 bases align to TRBD1. V was pared by 0 bases and J by 4 bases, with 15 bases of the junction left unmatched. Germline CDR1 reads LGHNA; CDR2 reads YSLEER. The CDR3 length is 19 residues. As DNA, the CDR3 is TGCGCCAGCAGCCAAGATCTCCTTATTAGCTCGGACAGGGGGTACGAGCAGTACTTC. This gives the protein CASSQDLLISSDRGYEQYF.

The chain has TRBV7-2 and TRBJ2-2; perhaps TRBD2 as D (5 bases). Trimming shortened V by 3 bases and J by 0 bases, and 5 bases separated the two germline ends. CDR1 and CDR2 from the germline V gene are SGHTA and FQGNSA. The CDR3 consists of 14 residues. CDR3 sequence (DNA): TGTGCCAGCAGCTTCGGGGCGAACACCGGGGAGCTGTTTTTT. Its protein product is CASSFGANTGELFF.

CDR3: CASSPAGGGWGEAFF. The CDR3, as DNA: TGTGCCAGCAGCCCGGCTGGGGGGGGCTGGGGTGAAGCTTTCTTT. The genes are TRBV7-8 and TRBJ1-1, with D possibly matching TRBD1 (6 bases). The CDR3 spans 15 residues. V lost 5 bases to trimming and J lost 7 bases, with 20 bases between them. Germline loops: CDR1 SGHVS, CDR2 FQNEAQ. Based on the CDR3 plus reference TRBV7-8 and TRBJ1-1, the full variable domain is GAGVSQSPRYKVAKRGQDVALRCDPISGHVSLFWYQQALGQGPEFLTYFQNEAQLDKSGLPSDRFFAERPEGSVSTLKIQRTQQEDSAVYLCASSPAGGGWGEAFFGQGTRLTVV.

This chain links TRBV5-1 with TRBJ1-2; 8 nucleotides align to TRBD1. CDR1 and CDR2 (germline): SGHRS, YFSETQ. Trimming took 4 bases from V and 2 from J; bases not matched to a gene: 7. The CDR3 consists of 15 residues. The CDR3 region has the DNA TGCGCCAGCAGCCTGACAGGGGCACTCAACTATGGCTACACCTTC. Amino acids: CASSLTGALNYGYTF.

The V gene is TRBV7-8, the J gene TRBJ2-1; 11 nucleotides align to TRBD2. Germline V CDR1 and CDR2: SGHVS, FQNEAQ. V shed 4 bases and J 4 bases; nucleotides not matched to a gene: 6. CDR3 length: 16 residues. CDR3 in amino acids: CASSWLTSGKYNEQFF. The DNA of the CDR3 is TGTGCCAGCAGCTGGTTGACTAGCGGGAAATACAATGAGCAGTTCTTC.

V and J are TRBV25-1 and TRBJ2-2; 9 bases line up with TRBD1. The CDR3 covers 17 residues. Germline CDR1 is MGHDK and CDR2 is SYGVNS. Losses at the gene ends were 2 bases for V and 1 base for J; bases not matched to a gene: 5. The CDR3 DNA sequence: TGTGCCAGCAGTGAACTCCCGGGACAGGGGAACACCGGGGAGCTGTTTTTT. Protein: CASSELPGQGNTGELFF.

The V call is TRBV5-1, the J call TRBJ2-7; TRBD2 agrees at 11 bases. The CDR3 loop spans 16 amino acids. J gave up 3 bases and V 4 bases, and 9 bases lay outside the gene matches. The germline V gene encodes CDR1 SGHRS and CDR2 YFSETQ. CDR3 sequence reads: CASSIPTSGANYEQYF. CDR3 DNA sequence: TGCGCCAGCAGCATACCGACTAGCGGGGCAAACTACGAGCAGTACTTC.

The rearrangement uses TRBV6-5 and TRBJ1-5; 8 bases line up with TRBD1. Trimming took 10 bases from V and 2 from J; bases not matched to a gene: 7. From germline, CDR1 is MNHEY and CDR2 SVGAGI. The CDR3 runs to 14 residues. This chain's CDR3 is CATTGGLGNQPQHF. Written as DNA, the CDR3 is TGTGCCACCACAGGGGGATTAGGCAATCAGCCCCAGCATTTT.

The J gene is TRBJ2-2, the V gene TRBV4-1; no clear D. V lost 2 bases, J lost 7 bases, and 14 bases lay in between. Germline CDR1 and CDR2: MGHRA and YSYEKL. This CDR3 is built from 15 residues. The CDR3 DNA reads TGCGCCAGCAGCCAACCTGACTCATTCGGCGGGGAGCTGTTTTTT. Its translation is CASSQPDSFGGELFF.

CDR3 nucleotide sequence: TGTGCCAGCAGCGGATTAACTAGCGGGAGCTACGAGCAGTACTTC. Residues: CASSGLTSGSYEQYF. The rearrangement links TRBV5-8 to TRBJ2-7; TRBD2 aligns across 11 bases. J lost 3 bases, V lost 4 bases, and 6 bases had no gene match. CDR3 length equals 15 residues. The germline V gene encodes CDR1 SGHTS and CDR2 YDEGEE.

This chain links TRBV27 with TRBJ1-2; weak D call: TRBD1 (5 bases). Trimming removed 5 bases from V and 8 bases from J, with 18 bases in between. CDR1 and CDR2 (germline): MNHEY, SMNVEV (reference sequence). The CDR3 consists of 14 residues. CDR3 coding DNA: TGTGCCAGCAGTCCAACGTTACAGGCTACCGGCTACACCTTC. This encodes CASSPTLQATGYTF.

The chain employs TRBV4-1 and TRBJ1-5, with D maybe TRBD1 (6 bases). Per germline, CDR1 MGHRA and CDR2 YSYEKL. The ends were cut back, 2 bases at V and 4 bases at J, with 9 bases in the middle. The CDR3 covers 14 residues. This chain's CDR3 is CASSQPDRNQPQHF. The DNA for the CDR3 is TGCGCCAGCAGCCAACCAGACAGGAATCAGCCCCAGCATTTT.